This TCR beta chain was retrieved from a study of post-analysis software for immune sequencing data. The CDR3 consists of 15 residues. Trimming removed 3 bases from V and 1 base from J; junction bases left unmatched: 3. The table lists this clonotype with a few counts. Its antigen remains unidentified. Study outcomes and limitations: The normalized Chao1 diversity of multiple sclerosis patients was significantly lower than that of controls. Among a few TRBV segments more frequent in patients than controls were TRBV5-6, TRBV5-1 and TRBV20-1.

TCR beta cDNA libraries had unique molecular identifiers. TCRdb reanalysed the PCR reads using MiXCR and keeps one entry per CDR3 protein. Seen here are roughly 430,000 distinct CDR3 sequences, roughly 40% observed once, and the top ten hold roughly 8.2%. The rearrangement links TRBV12-3 or TRBV12-4 to TRBJ1-5, with 7 bases that match TRBD1. The TCR comes from a girl aged 2 to 9 with multiple sclerosis. Sequencing was done on a sample of blood. CDR3 nucleotide sequence: TGTGCCAGCAGTTTCCAGGGGGGGAGCAATCAGCCCCAGCATTTT. Translating it yields CASSFQGGSNQPQHF.